This T cell receptor (beta chain) was identified during a study of T cell responses to AZD1222 COVID-19 vaccine. Study-level results: Donors skewed white British and female; clonal diversity was possibly underestimated. Vaccine-associated CD4 TCRs spanned spike, dominant at 160-218 and 743-854.

J was trimmed by 1 base and V by 0 bases; bases with no gene match: 7. Germline CDR1 and CDR2: SGHDT and YYEEEE. This CDR3 has 17 amino acids. About this clone itself: Its antigen is still unknown.

Produced via immunoSEQ multiplex PCR; TCRdb's table is partial and in-frame only. The profile shows 90,000 to 150,000 clones, roughly 91% of them singletons. The source is an adult who received the AZD1222 COVID-19 vaccine. The V gene is TRBV5-6, the J gene TRBJ2-3; TRBD2 matches 8 bases. Material: peripheral blood, obtained 28 days after the second AZD1222 dose. This CDR3 reads CASSLVTGTRGTDTQYF. CDR3 bases: TGTGCCAGCAGCTTGGTCACCGGGACTAGGGGCACAGATACGCAGTATTTT. The full variable domain, with the rest looked up from reference TRBV5-6 and TRBJ2-3, is DAGVTQSPTHLIKTRGQQVTLRCSPKSGHDTVSWYQQALGQGPQFIFQYYEEEERQRGNFPDRFSGHQFPNYSSELNVNALLLGDSALYLCASSLVTGTRGTDTQYFGPGTRLTVL.